The rows below give T cell receptor beta chains drawn from one sample of a study of blood T cell repertoires in COVID-19. The table came from immunoSEQ multiplex PCR; TCRdb's copy has only in-frame clones and leaves some out. The sample includes approximately 79,000 clones, more than 70% of them seen just once. The specimen sequenced was peripheral blood. Receptors were obtained from a man aged 50-59 years with COVID-19, enrolled during active disease. The CDR3 runs from the conserved cysteine through the conserved F or W. D genes are given only for firm matches. Clone size is given for some rows only: seen once, a few or many times, or a class if the clone is expanded.

TRBJ1-1,NA,NA,TRBV11-1,TGTGCCAGCAGCCTTACCGGGGACACGCGAGCTTTCTTT,CASSLTGDTRAFF
TRBJ1-3,NA,NA,TRBV5-1,TGCGCCAGCAGCCCTGGCGACAGGTCCTCTGGAAACACCATATATTTT,CASSPGDRSSGNTIYF
TRBJ1-4,once,NA,TRBV19,TGTGCCACCCAAGGGGCCAATCGGGTAAAACTGTTTTTT,CATQGANRVKLFF
TRBJ2-1,once,NA,TRBV6-2/TRBV6-3,TGTGCCAGCAGTTACTCGAGGGTTACCAAAGGCAATGAGCAGTTCTTC,CASSYSRVTKGNEQFF
TRBJ2-7,NA,NA,TRBV28,TGTGCCAGCAGAGGAGGGGGCAGTCTTGACGAGCAGTACTTC,CASRGGGSLDEQYF
TRBJ1-2,NA,TRBD1,TRBV5-1,TGCGCCAGCAGGAGACAGGGTGGAGACTATGGCTACACCTTC,CASRRQGGDYGYTF
TRBJ1-4,NA,NA,TRBV9,TGTGCCAGCAGCGTAGGGGTACAGGGATACGAAAAACTGTTTTTT,CASSVGVQGYEKLFF
TRBJ2-3,few,TRBD2,TRBV6-6,TGTGCCAGCAGTTACTTCGCTAGCGGAGACACAGATACGCAGTATTTT,CASSYFASGDTDTQYF
TRBJ1-4,NA,NA,TRBV6-4,TGTGCCAGCAGTGACCCTACAGGGATTTCGGTGAATTGTGAAAAACTGTTTTTT,CASSDPTGISVNCEKLFF
TRBJ2-3,NA,TRBD1,TRBV5-1,TGCGCCAGCAGCATACAGGGGGAAGAGCCCACAGATACGCAGTATTTT,CASSIQGEEPTDTQYF
TRBJ2-1,NA,TRBD1,TRBV19,TGTGCCAGTAGTATGACCGGACAGGGGGCAAATGAGCAGTTCTTC,CASSMTGQGANEQFF
TRBJ1-3,many,NA,TRBV30,TGTGCCTGGAGTGTACCGGGGGCTGGAAACACCATATATTTT,CAWSVPGAGNTIYF
TRBJ2-3,NA,TRBD2,TRBV28,TGTGCCAGCAGTTTATCCCGGACTAGCGGGAGCACAGATACGCAGTATTTT,CASSLSRTSGSTDTQYF
TRBJ2-7,NA,TRBD1,TRBV4-1,TGCGCCAGCAGCAGCCGGGACAGGGACTACGAGCAGTACTTC,CASSSRDRDYEQYF
TRBJ1-3,NA,NA,TRBV28,TGTGCCAGCAGTTTGGGTGAGGGCCCGAGCTCTGGAAACACCATATATTTT,CASSLGEGPSSGNTIYF
TRBJ2-1,NA,TRBD2,TRBV19,TGTGCCAGTAGTATGGGGACTAGGACTGAGCAGTTCTTC,CASSMGTRTEQFF
TRBJ1-2,NA,TRBD1,TRBV5-1,TGCGCCAGCAGCCGGACAGGTGGTGGCTACACCTTC,CASSRTGGGYTF
TRBJ2-7,NA,TRBD2,TRBV4-3,TGCGCCAGCAGCCAAGATCTGCAAAGCTTTAGCGGGCAACCCTACGAGCAGTACTTC,CASSQDLQSFSGQPYEQYF
TRBJ2-7,NA,NA,TRBV5-1,TGCGCCAGCAGGACAGGCTTAACCTACGAGCAGTACTTC,CASRTGLTYEQYF
TRBJ1-6,NA,TRBD1,TRBV19,TGTGCCAGTAGTCCTTGGGACAGGGTCGATTCACCCCTCCACTTT,CASSPWDRVDSPLHF
TRBJ2-1,NA,TRBD2,TRBV9,TGTGCCAGCAGCGCGCTACTAGCGGGACACAATGAGCAGTTCTTC,CASSALLAGHNEQFF
TRBJ2-3,NA,NA,TRBV5-4,TGTGCCAGCAGCTTGGGCGAAGATACGCAGTATTTT,CASSLGEDTQYF
TRBJ2-2,NA,NA,TRBV6-5,TGTGCCAGCAGTTACTCGCGTGCCGGGGAGCTGTTTTTT,CASSYSRAGELFF
TRBJ2-1,NA,NA,TRBV20-1,TGCAGTGCCTATCGGGGAGTGGAGCAGTTCTTC,CSAYRGVEQFF
TRBJ2-5,once,NA,TRBV6-5,TGTGCCAGCACCCCCCTGGGGCTATTCCAAGAGACCCAGTACTTC,CASTPLGLFQETQYF
TRBJ2-7,NA,TRBD2,TRBV20-1,TGCAGTGCTAGTCGACTAGCGGGAGCGCTACTCGAGCAGTACTTC,CSASRLAGALLEQYF